The 21 T cell receptor beta chains below come from one sample, sequenced in a study of cytomegalovirus exposure and HLA in healthy donors. Use of 60 Vbeta and 13 Jbeta primers characterized the PCR. Produced via immunoSEQ multiplex PCR; TCRdb's table is partial and in-frame only. The table has 150,000 to 200,000 clones, 81% seen once. The sequenced material came from PBMCs. All receptors derive from a man between 18 and 29 years old in good health and CMV-seronegative.

The chain recombines TRBV7-2 with TRBJ1-2; maybe TRBD1 (5 bases). The CDR3 is made up of 15 amino acids. Germline V gene lookup returns CDR1 SGHTA and CDR2 FQGNSA. Trimming took 1 base from V and 0 from J, leaving 9 bases between them. The CDR3 DNA reads as TGTGCCAGCAGCTTAGAGGGGCAGACTAACTATGGCTACACCTTC. Translated, it gives CASSLEGQTNYGYTF.

The rearrangement links TRBV4-1 to TRBJ2-2; possibly TRBD1 for D (6 bases). The CDR3 has 17 amino acids. V lost 2 bases and J 4 bases, leaving 17 bases between the germline ends. The germline CDR1 and CDR2 sequences are MGHRA and YSYEKL. The DNA of the CDR3 is TGCGCCAGCAGCCAACAGGGTAGGCAGGGGTCCACCGGGGAGCTGTTTTTT. This encodes CASSQQGRQGSTGELFF.

The chain has TRBV6-5 and TRBJ1-5; 10 nucleotides line up with TRBD1. V lost 3 bases and J lost 4; bases outside the gene matches: 3. The germline gives CDR1 MNHEY, CDR2 SVGAGI. This CDR3 region has 15 residues. The CDR3 bases are TGTGCCAGCAGTTATAGACAGGGGGCTAATCAGCCCCAGCATTTT. Its translation is CASSYRQGANQPQHF.

The chain is built from TRBV7-2 and TRBJ2-1; D perhaps matches TRBD2 (6 bases). The CDR3 runs 15 residues. Looked up from germline, CDR1 is SGHTA and CDR2 is FQGNSA. The ends were cut back, 5 bases at V and 6 bases at J, with 17 bases in the middle. The CDR3 nucleotides read TGTGCCAGCAGCCTCCGCTTCGGGGGAGTCAATGAGCAGTTCTTC. This encodes CASSLRFGGVNEQFF.

Comments on this clone: The same CDR3 can be traced to other DNA sequences in this sample. V usage is TRBV28 and J usage is TRBJ1-4, with TRBD1 as a possible D gene (5 bases). This CDR3 contains 16 residues. Germline V lookup: CDR1 MDHEN, CDR2 SYDVKM. Trimming left V 3 bases short and J 7 bases short, with 18 bases between. The CDR3: CASSLRGGGAVEKLFF. DNA for the CDR3: TGTGCCAGCAGTTTGCGGGGGGGAGGGGCCGTTGAAAAACTGTTTTTT.

The chain has TRBV10-1 and TRBJ2-3; 8 bases map to TRBD1. V was pared by 0 bases and J by 3 bases, with 8 bases of the junction left unmatched. Germline-derived CDR1 and CDR2 are WNHNN and SYGVQD (reference sequence). The CDR3 runs to 17 residues. The CDR3 protein is CASSESLTGVGTDTQYF. CDR3 in DNA: TGCGCCAGCAGTGAGTCGCTGACAGGGGTCGGGACAGATACGCAGTATTTT.

V gene TRBV4-1 combines with J gene TRBJ2-7; TRBD2 agrees at 14 bases. V lost 1 base, J lost 10 bases, and 3 bases stayed unmatched. The CDR3 runs 14 residues. The V gene's germline CDR1 is MGHRA and CDR2 YSYEKL. CDR3 protein: CASSQGGLAGGQYF. The DNA of the CDR3 is TGCGCCAGCAGCCAAGGAGGACTAGCGGGAGGACAGTACTTC.

This sequence joins TRBV12-5 and TRBJ2-1; possibly TRBD2 for D (6 bases). From germline, CDR1 is LGHNT and CDR2 FRNRAP. The CDR3 runs 11 residues. V lost 2 bases and J 15 bases, leaving 11 bases between the germline ends. As DNA, the CDR3 is TGTGCTAGTGGTTTGTCGACTAGACTGTTCTTC. This codes for CASGLSTRLFF.

The rearrangement joins TRBV30 to TRBJ1-1; D unclear. Germline-derived CDR1 and CDR2 are GTSNPN and SVGIG (reference sequence). The CDR3 contains 15 residues. The germline V and J ends were trimmed by 0 bases and 5 bases, with 16 bases remaining between them. CDR3 protein: CAWSVRGGRGTEAFF. In DNA form, the CDR3 reads TGTGCCTGGAGTGTACGGGGAGGGCGAGGGACTGAAGCTTTCTTT.

The chain is built from TRBV5-5 and TRBJ1-2; TRBD1 matches at 9 bases. The CDR3 spans 14 residues. V was clipped by 6 bases and J by 0 bases; unmatched bases: 3. In germline, CDR1 is SGHKS, CDR2 YYEKEE (reference sequence). The CDR3 here is CASTRQGANYGYTF. Written as DNA, the CDR3 is TGTGCCAGCACCAGACAGGGGGCTAACTATGGCTACACCTTC. Full variable domain (rest looked up from reference TRBV5-5 and TRBJ1-2): DAGVTQSPTHLIKTRGQQVTLRCSPISGHKSVSWYQQVLGQGPQFIFQYYEKEERGRGNFPDRFSARQFPNYSSELNVNALLLGDSALYLCASTRQGANYGYTFGSGTRLTVV.

The rearrangement joins TRBV30 to TRBJ2-2; D not resolved. V was trimmed by 0 bases and J by 6 bases, leaving 8 bases between them. The CDR3 contains 13 residues. Germline V gene data show CDR1 as GTSNPN and CDR2 as SVGIG (reference sequence). CDR3 protein: CAWSVHRAGELFF. Written as DNA, the CDR3 is TGTGCCTGGAGTGTACACCGGGCCGGGGAGCTGTTTTTT.

The gene calls are TRBV4-3 and TRBJ1-3; tentative D call: TRBD1 (5 bases). CDR1 is LGHNA, CDR2 YSLEER, per germline. This CDR3 contains 16 residues. Trimming took 2 bases from V and 2 from J, leaving 13 bases between them. The CDR3 DNA sequence: TGCGCCAGCAGCCAAACCCGACAGTACGCTGGAAACACCATATATTTT. Protein sequence: CASSQTRQYAGNTIYF.

This clone was observed a handful of times. The chain is built from TRBV19 and TRBJ2-1; 8 bases fit TRBD2. The J segment lost 12 bases and the V segment lost 5 bases, leaving 15 bases of the junction unmatched. There are 15 residues in the CDR3. Per the germline V gene, CDR1 is LNHDA and CDR2 is SQIVND (reference sequence). This CDR3 is CASSGRLGTGGRQFF. CDR3 sequence (DNA): TGTGCCAGTAGTGGACGACTGGGAACGGGGGGGCGGCAGTTCTTC.

The chain links TRBV9 to TRBJ2-7, with unresolved D. Trimming removed 1 base from V and 4 bases from J, with 12 bases in between. Germline V gene data show CDR1 as SGDLS and CDR2 as YYNGEE. This CDR3 comprises 14 residues. CDR3 loop: CASSVRSFSYEQYF. The CDR3 DNA is TGTGCCAGCAGCGTACGTAGCTTCTCATACGAGCAGTACTTC.

This sequence joins TRBV18 and TRBJ2-7, with D perhaps matching TRBD1 (5 bases). Germline-derived CDR1 and CDR2 are KGHSH and LQKENI. This CDR3 has 15 residues. Trimming pared 0 bases from V and 2 bases from J, leaving 11 bases between. Here the CDR3 reads CASSPPLTVTYEQYF. Written as DNA, the CDR3 is TGTGCCAGCTCACCACCGTTGACAGTTACCTACGAGCAGTACTTC.

The chain recombines TRBV7-9 with TRBJ1-2; D uncertain. The V and J ends lost 11 bases and 6 bases respectively, with 28 bases between them. Per the germline V gene, CDR1 is SEHNR and CDR2 is FQNEAQ (reference sequence). This CDR3 spans 16 amino acids. The CDR3 coding sequence is TGTGCCGTCCAGCCTCGGAGGTCGCGTGGCCGGGATGGCTACACCTTC. The encoded protein is CAVQPRRSRGRDGYTF.

The chain joins TRBV29-1 to TRBJ2-1, with a tentative D call TRBD2 (5 bases). CDR3 size: 16 residues. Trimming removed 0 bases from V and 5 bases from J, with 17 bases in between. CDR1 and CDR2 (germline): SQVTM, ANQGSEA. DNA for the CDR3: TGCAGCGTTGAAGATGTTCGCGGGCGAGCCAACAATGAGCAGTTCTTC. Amino acid sequence: CSVEDVRGRANNEQFF.

J is TRBJ2-2 and V is TRBV4-2, with 12 positions matching TRBD2. Germline CDR1 and CDR2: LGHNA and YNFKEQ. This CDR3 comprises 16 residues. The V gene end was trimmed by 0 bases and the J gene end by 7 bases; junction bases not matched to a gene: 3. CDR3 loop: CASSQDGLAGSGELFF. The CDR3 region has the DNA TGTGCCAGCAGCCAAGATGGACTAGCGGGAAGCGGGGAGCTGTTTTTT.

This rearrangement joins TRBV28 to TRBJ1-1; D possibly corresponds to TRBD1 (5 bases). Germline V lookup: CDR1 MDHEN, CDR2 SYDVKM. This CDR3 comprises 16 residues. V was cut by 3 bases and J by 7 bases, with 21 bases left in between. The CDR3 bases are TGTGCCAGCAGTTTCTCTTCTGGGCTGAGGAGGGGTGAAGCTTTCTTT. It translates to CASSFSSGLRRGEAFF.

This clone occurred a few times. The chain carries TRBV6-6 and TRBJ2-5; D is possibly TRBD1 (6 bases). The J call may be mistaken, given a closer DNA end match to TRBJ2-7. The CDR3 spans 14 residues. Germline lookup yields CDR1 MNHNY and CDR2 SVGAGI (reference sequence). CDR3 DNA sequence: TGTGCCAGCAGTTACTCGACAGGTGGCTACGAGCAGTACTTC. This gives the protein CASSYSTGGYEQYF.

V usage is TRBV6-5 and J usage is TRBJ2-7, with D possibly being TRBD2 (6 bases). The CDR3 extends over 14 amino acids. Trimming shortened V by 0 bases and J by 0 bases, and 6 bases separated the two germline ends. CDR1 and CDR2 from the germline V gene are MNHEY and SVGAGI. The CDR3 region has the DNA TGTGCCAGCAGTTACTCGGGGGGCTCCTACGAGCAGTACTTC. Residues: CASSYSGGSYEQYF.